These T cell receptor beta chains were read from a single sample in a study of blood T cell repertoires in COVID-19. The method was immunoSEQ multiplex PCR; TCRdb's version includes in-frame clones alone and lacks a portion of them. This repertoire shows approximately 220,000 clones, 85% to 90% found once; its top ten account for 1.2%. Material: PBMCs or T cells enriched from blood (not recorded which). These receptors all stem from a man aged 30 to 45 who had recovered from COVID-19. The CDR3 runs from the conserved cysteine through the conserved F or W. The order of the fields is CDR3 protein, CDR3 DNA, clone size, V gene, D gene, J gene. The D gene is left open where the match is weak. The listing skips clone size in some rows; elsewhere it reads once, few, many or a size class.

CDR3aa: CASSMRIPSDEQFF
CDR3nt: TGTGCCAGTAGTATGAGGATCCCTAGCGATGAGCAGTTCTTC
abundance: NA
v_gene: TRBV19
d_gene: NA
j_gene: TRBJ2-1

CDR3aa: CARNGTGCNEQYF
CDR3nt: TGTGCCAGGAACGGGACAGGGTGTAACGAGCAGTACTTC
abundance: NA
v_gene: TRBV24-1
d_gene: TRBD1
j_gene: TRBJ2-7

CDR3aa: CASSLAGGLSYEQYF
CDR3nt: TGTGCCAGCAGCTTGGCAGGAGGGCTCTCCTACGAGCAGTACTTC
abundance: NA
v_gene: TRBV5-4
d_gene: NA
j_gene: TRBJ2-7

CDR3aa: CASSRQGNEQFF
CDR3nt: TGTGCCAGCAGTAGACAGGGGAATGAGCAGTTCTTC
abundance: NA
v_gene: TRBV6-5
d_gene: TRBD1
j_gene: TRBJ2-1

CDR3aa: CASSPRTEGYTEAFF
CDR3nt: TGTGCCAGCAGCCCACGGACAGAGGGATACACTGAAGCTTTCTTT
abundance: NA
v_gene: TRBV7-6
d_gene: NA
j_gene: TRBJ1-1

CDR3aa: CASSTYGQGNQPQHF
CDR3nt: TGTGCTAGCAGCACTTACGGACAGGGTAATCAGCCCCAGCATTTT
abundance: NA
v_gene: TRBV7-7
d_gene: TRBD1
j_gene: TRBJ1-5

CDR3aa: CASSRRGRNSPLHF
CDR3nt: TGTGCCAGCAGCCGCAGGGGGCGGAATTCACCCCTCCACTTT
abundance: NA
v_gene: TRBV6-6
d_gene: TRBD1
j_gene: TRBJ1-6

CDR3aa: CASSHRHTGGIQPQHF
CDR3nt: TGCGCCAGCAGCCACCGTCACACAGGGGGCATCCAGCCCCAGCATTTT
abundance: NA
v_gene: TRBV4-1
d_gene: TRBD1
j_gene: TRBJ1-5

CDR3aa: CASSPSSGGGLHQPQHF
CDR3nt: TGTGCCAGCAGCCCATCCTCGGGCGGGGGGCTCCATCAGCCCCAGCATTTT
abundance: NA
v_gene: TRBV7-2
d_gene: NA
j_gene: TRBJ1-5

CDR3aa: CASRDYKNIQYF
CDR3nt: TGTGCCTCCCGGGACTACAAAAACATTCAGTACTTC
abundance: once
v_gene: TRBV6-5
d_gene: TRBD2
j_gene: TRBJ2-4

CDR3aa: CAWSSGTEYKFNNSPLHF
CDR3nt: TGTGCCTGGAGTTCCGGGACTGAATATAAGTTTAATAATTCACCCCTCCACTTT
abundance: NA
v_gene: TRBV30
d_gene: NA
j_gene: TRBJ1-6

CDR3aa: CASSEHLAGNQQYF
CDR3nt: TGCGCCAGCAGTGAGCATCTAGCGGGAAACCAGCAGTACTTC
abundance: NA
v_gene: TRBV10-1
d_gene: TRBD2
j_gene: TRBJ2-7

CDR3aa: CASSSGQGQYQPQHF
CDR3nt: TGTGCCAGCAGTTCGGGACAGGGTCAGTATCAGCCCCAGCATTTT
abundance: NA
v_gene: TRBV27
d_gene: TRBD1
j_gene: TRBJ1-5

CDR3aa: CASSSKSPGVINSPLHF
CDR3nt: TGTGCCAGCAGCTCAAAGTCCCCCGGTGTAATTAATTCACCCCTCCACTTT
abundance: NA
v_gene: TRBV7-8
d_gene: NA
j_gene: TRBJ1-6

CDR3aa: CAWSVFTLSTEAFF
CDR3nt: TGTGCCTGGAGTGTTTTTACCCTAAGCACTGAAGCTTTCTTT
abundance: NA
v_gene: TRBV30
d_gene: NA
j_gene: TRBJ1-1

CDR3aa: CASSHGAPGQGNGYTF
CDR3nt: TGTGCCAGCAGCCACGGGGCGCCGGGACAGGGAAATGGCTACACCTTC
abundance: NA
v_gene: TRBV7-8
d_gene: TRBD1
j_gene: TRBJ1-2

CDR3aa: CATSRGQGYGYTF
CDR3nt: TGTGCCACCAGCAGAGGACAGGGCTATGGCTACACCTTC
abundance: once
v_gene: TRBV15
d_gene: TRBD1
j_gene: TRBJ1-2

CDR3aa: CASSLDLDQPQHF
CDR3nt: TGTGCCAGCAGCTTAGATCTCGATCAGCCCCAGCATTTT
abundance: NA
v_gene: TRBV7-2
d_gene: NA
j_gene: TRBJ1-5

CDR3aa: CAWRGAGNTIYF
CDR3nt: TGTGCCTGGAGAGGGGCTGGAAACACCATATATTTT
abundance: once
v_gene: TRBV30
d_gene: NA
j_gene: TRBJ1-3

CDR3aa: CASNEDYHRNTEAFF
CDR3nt: TGTGCCAGCAATGAAGATTACCACAGGAACACTGAAGCTTTCTTT
abundance: NA
v_gene: TRBV6-1
d_gene: NA
j_gene: TRBJ1-1

CDR3aa: CASSYLTGGSNEQYF
CDR3nt: TGTGCCAGCAGCTACTTAACAGGGGGTTCGAACGAGCAGTACTTC
abundance: NA
v_gene: TRBV7-9
d_gene: TRBD1
j_gene: TRBJ2-7

CDR3aa: CASSIWTRSNYNEQFF
CDR3nt: TGTGCCAGCAGCATTTGGACTAGATCAAACTACAATGAGCAGTTCTTC
abundance: NA
v_gene: TRBV7-2
d_gene: TRBD2
j_gene: TRBJ2-1

CDR3aa: CASSPRQGGYTF
CDR3nt: TGTGCCAGCAGCCCACGACAGGGTGGCTACACCTTC
abundance: NA
v_gene: TRBV7-2
d_gene: TRBD1
j_gene: TRBJ1-2

CDR3aa: CASSLFGGDGYTF
CDR3nt: TGTGCCAGCAGTTTGTTCGGCGGAGATGGCTACACCTTC
abundance: NA
v_gene: TRBV27
d_gene: NA
j_gene: TRBJ1-2

CDR3aa: CASSQEGHTEAFF
CDR3nt: TGTGCCAGCAGCCAAGAAGGACATACTGAAGCTTTCTTT
abundance: NA
v_gene: TRBV3-1/TRBV3-2
d_gene: NA
j_gene: TRBJ1-1

CDR3aa: CASSQETGLLGNQPQHF
CDR3nt: TGTGCCAGCAGCCAAGAAACAGGGTTACTCGGCAATCAGCCCCAGCATTTT
abundance: NA
v_gene: TRBV4-2
d_gene: NA
j_gene: TRBJ1-5

CDR3aa: CASSQDLGSGNTIYF
CDR3nt: TGCGCCAGCAGCCAAGATCTAGGTTCTGGAAACACCATATATTTT
abundance: NA
v_gene: TRBV4-1
d_gene: NA
j_gene: TRBJ1-3

CDR3aa: CATSTSFGTVGEQYF
CDR3nt: TGTGCCACCAGCACAAGTTTCGGGACAGTAGGAGAGCAGTACTTC
abundance: once
v_gene: TRBV15
d_gene: TRBD1
j_gene: TRBJ2-7

CDR3aa: CASSPGVMDEQFF
CDR3nt: TGTGCCAGCAGCCCTGGAGTCATGGATGAGCAGTTCTTC
abundance: NA
v_gene: TRBV3-1/TRBV3-2
d_gene: NA
j_gene: TRBJ2-1

CDR3aa: CASSETGTVAEAFF
CDR3nt: TGTGCCAGCAGTGAAACAGGGACAGTCGCTGAAGCTTTCTTT
abundance: NA
v_gene: TRBV25-1
d_gene: TRBD1
j_gene: TRBJ1-1

CDR3aa: CASSLQVGTEAFF
CDR3nt: TGTGCCAGCAGTCTACAGGTAGGCACTGAAGCTTTCTTT
abundance: NA
v_gene: TRBV27
d_gene: NA
j_gene: TRBJ1-1

CDR3aa: CATGGAFNEKLFF
CDR3nt: TGTGCCACTGGGGGGGCGTTTAATGAAAAACTGTTTTTT
abundance: few
v_gene: TRBV25-1
d_gene: NA
j_gene: TRBJ1-4

CDR3aa: CASSATATLPQHF
CDR3nt: TGTGCCAGCAGTGCGACAGCCACTTTGCCCCAGCATTTT
abundance: NA
v_gene: TRBV2
d_gene: NA
j_gene: TRBJ1-5

CDR3aa: CASSLQGLRETQYF
CDR3nt: TGTGCCAGCAGTTTACAGGGATTAAGGGAGACCCAGTACTTC
abundance: NA
v_gene: TRBV28
d_gene: NA
j_gene: TRBJ2-5

CDR3aa: CASSQDRSGNTIYF
CDR3nt: TGCGCCAGCAGCCAGGACAGATCTGGAAACACCATATATTTT
abundance: NA
v_gene: TRBV5-1
d_gene: NA
j_gene: TRBJ1-3

CDR3aa: CASSGSRGYGAWDYGYTF
CDR3nt: TGTGCCAGCAGCGGTAGTAGGGGATATGGAGCCTGGGACTATGGCTACACCTTC
abundance: NA
v_gene: TRBV9
d_gene: NA
j_gene: TRBJ1-2

CDR3aa: CASKQGFTGELFF
CDR3nt: TGTGCCAGTAAACAGGGTTTCACCGGGGAGCTGTTTTTT
abundance: NA
v_gene: TRBV12-3/TRBV12-4
d_gene: NA
j_gene: TRBJ2-2

CDR3aa: CASSVGTGSTGELFF
CDR3nt: TGTGCCAGCAGCGTTGGGACAGGTTCCACCGGGGAGCTGTTTTTT
abundance: NA
v_gene: TRBV9
d_gene: TRBD1
j_gene: TRBJ2-2

CDR3aa: CASSIVQPGELFF
CDR3nt: TGTGCCAGTAGTATAGTACAGCCCGGGGAGCTGTTTTTT
abundance: NA
v_gene: TRBV19
d_gene: NA
j_gene: TRBJ2-2

CDR3aa: CSVVGWTLGGEAFF
CDR3nt: TGCAGCGTTGTAGGGTGGACATTGGGTGGTGAAGCTTTCTTT
abundance: NA
v_gene: TRBV29-1
d_gene: NA
j_gene: TRBJ1-1

CDR3aa: CASSLSSGANVLTF
CDR3nt: TGTGCCAGCAGTTTGAGCTCTGGGGCCAACGTCCTGACTTTC
abundance: NA
v_gene: TRBV28
d_gene: NA
j_gene: TRBJ2-6

CDR3aa: CASRLTPGGSPLHF
CDR3nt: TGTGCCAGCAGACTGACGCCCGGGGGTTCACCCCTCCACTTT
abundance: once
v_gene: TRBV27
d_gene: NA
j_gene: TRBJ1-6

CDR3aa: CASSLIAGASYEQYF
CDR3nt: TGTGCCAGCAGCCTCATAGCGGGGGCCTCCTACGAGCAGTACTTC
abundance: NA
v_gene: TRBV7-2
d_gene: TRBD2
j_gene: TRBJ2-7

CDR3aa: CASSHHPQGSVEKLFF
CDR3nt: TGTGCCAGCAGCCACCACCCACAGGGCTCTGTAGAAAAACTGTTTTTT
abundance: NA
v_gene: TRBV7-6
d_gene: NA
j_gene: TRBJ1-4

CDR3aa: CASSQVLLTSEQFF
CDR3nt: TGTGCCAGCAGCCAAGTCCTCCTCACGAGTGAGCAGTTCTTC
abundance: NA
v_gene: TRBV14
d_gene: NA
j_gene: TRBJ2-1

CDR3aa: CASTSLGAGGNEQFF
CDR3nt: TGTGCCAGCACTTCCCTAGGGGCCGGTGGCAATGAGCAGTTCTTC
abundance: NA
v_gene: TRBV27
d_gene: NA
j_gene: TRBJ2-1